The next 25 T cell receptor beta chains were all read from a single sample in a study of identifying expanded T cells in peripheral blood. Sequencing was performed with immunoSEQ multiplex PCR; in TCRdb, only in-frame clones are kept and a portion is missing. Seen here are 55,000 to 60,000 clones, roughly 87% observed once, and the top ten hold roughly 3.6%. Sequencing was done on a sample of blood. The receptors here all came from a person between 18 and 75 years old in good health.

The chain uses TRBV6-1 and TRBJ2-1; D possibly matches TRBD1 or TRBD2 (6 bases each). Germline V gene sequence: CDR1 MNHNS, CDR2 SASEGT. V was trimmed by 0 bases and J by 9 bases, leaving 15 bases between them. CDR3 length equals 15 residues. CDR3 nucleotide sequence: TGTGCCAGCAGTGAAGCTGAGGGGGGCCCCGGTGAGCAGTTCTTC. It encodes CASSEAEGGPGEQFF.

The rearrangement uses TRBV28 and TRBJ1-2, with 7 bases identical to TRBD1. Germline V gene sequence: CDR1 MDHEN, CDR2 SYDVKM. The J segment lost 3 bases and the V segment lost 4 bases, leaving 8 bases of the junction unmatched. The CDR3 runs 15 residues. CDR3: CASSSPGGPDYGYTF. CDR3 nucleotide sequence: TGTGCCAGCAGTTCTCCAGGGGGGCCGGACTATGGCTACACCTTC.

The chain recombines TRBV7-2 with TRBJ2-7; D is possibly TRBD1 (5 bases). The CDR3 is 12 residues long. The V end was cut by 5 bases, the J end by 4 bases, with 9 bases between. Germline values: CDR1 SGHTA, CDR2 FQGNSA. Here the CDR3 reads CASSLQDYEQYF. Here the CDR3 DNA reads TGTGCCAGCAGCCTACAGGATTACGAGCAGTACTTC.

The chain combines TRBV29-1 with TRBJ1-1; perhaps TRBD1 as D (6 bases). V shed 6 bases and J shed 5 bases, with 16 bases lying between them. Per the germline V gene, CDR1 is SQVTM and CDR2 is ANQGSEA. CDR3 size: 13 residues. Written as DNA, the CDR3 is TGCAGCGTCCTCAAGTCCCAGGGGACTGAAGCTTTCTTT. Its translation is CSVLKSQGTEAFF. The full variable domain, with the rest looked up from reference TRBV29-1 and TRBJ1-1, is SAVISQKPSRDICQRGTSLTIQCQVDSQVTMMFWYRQQPGQSLTLIATANQGSEATYESGFVIDKFPISRPNLTFSTLTVSNMSPEDSSIYLCSVLKSQGTEAFFGQGTRLTVV.

This clone has more than one count but fewer than ten. The V gene is TRBV7-2, the J gene TRBJ1-5; D unclear. The CDR3 spans 14 residues. V was clipped by 3 bases and J by 5 bases, with 11 bases between them. Germline lookup yields CDR1 SGHTA and CDR2 FQGNSA. Here the CDR3 DNA reads TGTGCCAGCAGCTTCGGGGTTGAGGATCAGCCCCAGCATTTT. Translating it yields CASSFGVEDQPQHF.

The rearrangement links TRBV28 to TRBJ2-7; tentatively, D is TRBD2 (6 bases). The CDR3 extends over 13 amino acids. Germline V gene sequence: CDR1 MDHEN, CDR2 SYDVKM. V lost 3 bases and J 7 bases, leaving 13 bases between the germline ends. The DNA for the CDR3 is TGTGCCAGCAGTTTCGCGAGGGCGGGGGAGCAGTACTTC. This encodes CASSFARAGEQYF.

The chain is built from TRBV7-2 and TRBJ1-2, with D possibly being TRBD1 (6 bases). V gave up 5 bases and J gave up 4 bases, with 14 bases separating them. In germline, CDR1 is SGHTA, CDR2 FQGNSA. The CDR3 covers 14 residues. CDR3 bases: TGTGCCAGCAGCCCCCGACAGGAAAGCTATGGCTACACCTTC. This sequence encodes CASSPRQESYGYTF.

The rearrangement uses TRBV14 and TRBJ2-1, with D unclear. Germline-derived CDR1 and CDR2 are SGHDN and FVKESK. The V end lost 6 bases, the J end lost 7 bases, and 10 bases lay between the germline ends. This CDR3 comprises 12 residues. This CDR3 is CASSTWANEQFF. In DNA form, the CDR3 reads TGTGCCAGCAGTACCTGGGCGAATGAGCAGTTCTTC.

The chain has TRBV18 and TRBJ2-7; 9 bases line up with TRBD1. CDR1 and CDR2 from the germline V gene are KGHSH and LQKENI. The V gene end was trimmed by 4 bases and the J gene end by 4 bases; junction bases not matched to a gene: 2. This CDR3 has 13 amino acids. The CDR3 nucleotides read TGTGCCAGCTCACGACAGGGGGAATACGAGCAGTACTTC. Its protein is CASSRQGEYEQYF.

The chain has TRBV6-6 and TRBJ1-1, with 10 bases fitting TRBD1. CDR1 and CDR2 from the germline V gene are MNHNY and SVGAGI (reference sequence). The CDR3 sequence is 16 residues long. Unmatched junction bases numbered 13, after V lost 6 bases and J lost 6 bases. The CDR3 region is CASRRTGGGGVSEAFF. The CDR3 nucleotides read TGTGCCAGCAGGAGGACAGGGGGTGGTGGAGTCTCTGAAGCTTTCTTT.

The chain joins TRBV7-2 to TRBJ1-1; no clear D. CDR1 is SGHTA, CDR2 FQGNSA, per germline. This CDR3 comprises 14 residues. The V end was cut by 6 bases, the J end by 3 bases, with 14 bases between. CDR3 amino acids: CASSPTSGYTEAFF. The DNA of the CDR3 is TGTGCCAGCAGTCCGACGTCGGGTTACACTGAAGCTTTCTTT.

V and J are TRBV6-5 and TRBJ2-3, with D unclear. CDR1 and CDR2 (germline): MNHEY, SVGAGI. The CDR3 length is 14 residues. V lost 4 bases, J lost 2 bases, and 10 bases lay in between. CDR3 residues: CASSLWRSTDTQYF. The CDR3 DNA is TGTGCCAGCAGTTTATGGAGATCCACAGATACGCAGTATTTT.

In this sample, this clone turned up many times. The chain carries TRBV27 and TRBJ1-2; 7 bases agree with TRBD1. This CDR3 has 15 residues. The J segment lost 2 bases and the V segment lost 4 bases, leaving 7 bases of the junction unmatched. Germline loops: CDR1 MNHEY, CDR2 SMNVEV (reference sequence). Here the CDR3 DNA reads TGTGCCAGCAGTTCCCTCGGGACAGCCAACTATGGCTACACCTTC. It yields the protein CASSSLGTANYGYTF.

The V call is TRBV11-2, the J call TRBJ2-1; TRBD2 aligns across 7 bases. Per germline, CDR1 SGHAT and CDR2 FQNNGV. V shed 5 bases and J 10 bases; nucleotides not matched to a gene: 8. The length of the CDR3 is 13 residues. CDR3 DNA sequence: TGTGCCAGCAGCCCAGTGGGGGAGGGCGAGCAGTTCTTC. Translation gives CASSPVGEGEQFF.

The rearrangement uses TRBV10-3 and TRBJ1-1; the match to TRBD1 covers 10 bases. Germline V gene sequence: CDR1 ENHRY, CDR2 SYGVKD. The CDR3 loop spans 17 amino acids. J was trimmed by 4 bases and V by 0 bases; bases with no gene match: 8. This CDR3 is CAISESGDRGSRTEAFF. In DNA, the CDR3 is TGTGCCATCAGTGAGTCGGGGGACAGGGGCTCTCGCACTGAAGCTTTCTTT.

This chain links TRBV4-1 with TRBJ2-5; weak D call: TRBD1 (5 bases). The V gene's germline CDR1 is MGHRA and CDR2 YSYEKL. The ends were cut back, 1 base at V and 5 bases at J, with 8 bases in the middle. This CDR3 comprises 13 residues. The CDR3: CASSQGQLETQYF. CDR3 nucleotide sequence: TGCGCCAGCAGCCAAGGACAGCTGGAGACCCAGTACTTC.

The V call is TRBV19, the J call TRBJ2-5, with unresolved D. This CDR3 comprises 13 residues. V shed 5 bases and J shed 2 bases, with 9 bases lying between them. Germline V gene sequence: CDR1 LNHDA, CDR2 SQIVND (reference sequence). The CDR3 loop is CASSLTVQETQYF. Here the CDR3 DNA reads TGTGCCAGTAGTCTTACAGTACAAGAGACCCAGTACTTC.

The genes are TRBV18 and TRBJ1-2, with D uncertain. Between the trimmed V and J ends, which lost 3 bases and 4 bases, there was a span of 9 bases. The CDR3 consists of 13 residues. Germline CDR1 and CDR2: KGHSH and LQKENI. Here the CDR3 DNA reads TGTGCCAGCTCACCGGGCAGGTCCTATGGCTACACCTTC. Translating gives CASSPGRSYGYTF. The complete variable domain, with remaining parts taken from reference TRBV18 and TRBJ1-2, reads NAGVMQNPRHLVRRRGQEARLRCSPMKGHSHVYWYRQLPEEGLKFMVYLQKENIIDESGMPKERFSAEFPKEGPSILRIQQVVRGDSAAYFCASSPGRSYGYTFGSGTRLTVV.

The rearrangement links TRBV19 to TRBJ2-7; TRBD2 matches 10 bases. CDR1 and CDR2 (germline): LNHDA, SQIVND (reference sequence). Trimming at V came to 4 bases and at J to 2 bases, leaving 8 bases not matched to a gene. CDR3 size: 16 residues. CDR3 sequence reads: CASSSSSGSTPYEQYF. CDR3 DNA sequence: TGTGCCAGTAGTAGTTCTAGCGGGAGTACTCCCTACGAGCAGTACTTC. The variable domain in full, with the rest retrieved from reference TRBV19 and TRBJ2-7, is DGGITQSPKYLFRKEGQNVTLSCEQNLNHDAMYWYRQDPGQGLRLIYYSQIVNDFQKGDIAEGYSVSREKKESFPLTVTSAQKNPTAFYLCASSSSSGSTPYEQYFGPGTRLTVT.

A note on this clone: At one end the junction does not follow the germline gene, possibly because of a read error. J is TRBJ2-3 and V is TRBV29-1; D possibly corresponds to TRBD2 (6 bases). The CDR3 sequence is 13 residues long. From germline, CDR1 is SQVTM and CDR2 ANQGSEA. CDR3 amino acids: CSVEEELGVRRVF. In nucleotides, the CDR3 is TGCAGCGTTGAAGAAGAATTAGGGGTCAGGAGGGTTTTT.

The chain combines TRBV6-6 with TRBJ2-1, with 7 positions matching TRBD2. In germline, CDR1 is MNHNY, CDR2 SVGAGI (reference sequence). The V gene end was trimmed by 7 bases and the J gene end by 3 bases; junction bases not matched to a gene: 6. CDR3 length: 14 residues. CDR3 sequence reads: CASMLTGGYNEQFF. The CDR3 DNA reads TGTGCCAGCATGTTAACGGGAGGCTACAATGAGCAGTTCTTC.

The V call is TRBV2, the J call TRBJ1-5, with TRBD1 identical over 10 bases. This CDR3 contains 15 residues. Germline V gene data show CDR1 as SNHLY and CDR2 as FYNNEI. Trimming removed 4 bases from V and 1 base from J; junction bases left unmatched: 1. The CDR3 DNA reads as TGTGCCAGCAGTGGGGACAGGGGAAGCAATCAGCCCCAGCATTTT. Its protein product is CASSGDRGSNQPQHF. Full variable domain (rest looked up from reference TRBV2 and TRBJ1-5): EPEVTQTPSHQVTQMGQEVILRCVPISNHLYFYWYRQILGQKVEFLVSFYNNEISEKSEIFDDQFSVERPDGSNFTLKIRSTKLEDSAMYFCASSGDRGSNQPQHFGDGTRLSIL.

DNA of the CDR3: TGCGCCAGCAGCTTACGGGGACAGACCCACCAAGAGACCCAGTACTTC. Encoded protein: CASSLRGQTHQETQYF. This chain connects TRBV5-1 to TRBJ2-5, with 7 nucleotides matching TRBD1. With V trimmed by 2 bases and J by 0 bases, 7 bases remained unmatched. The CDR3 is 16 residues long. In germline, CDR1 is SGHRS, CDR2 YFSETQ. Variable domain in full (rest from reference TRBV5-1 and TRBJ2-5): KAGVTQTPRYLIKTRGQQVTLSCSPISGHRSVSWYQQTPGQGLQFLFEYFSETQRNKGNFPGRFSGRQFSNSRSEMNVSTLELGDSALYLCASSLRGQTHQETQYFGPGTRLLVL.

This clone was counted a few times. V gene TRBV2 combines with J gene TRBJ1-3, with 7 bases identical to TRBD1. Germline CDR1 and CDR2: SNHLY and FYNNEI. The CDR3 is 14 amino acids. V gave up 10 bases and J gave up 0 bases; unmatched junction bases: 6. The CDR3 region is CATEGASSGNTIYF. CDR3 coding DNA: TGTGCCACCGAGGGGGCGAGCTCTGGAAACACCATATATTTT.

This chain uses TRBV18 with TRBJ2-1; a possible D gene is TRBD2 (6 bases). CDR1 and CDR2 from the germline V gene are KGHSH and LQKENI. V was clipped by 3 bases and J by 5 bases, with 14 bases between them. This CDR3 is 15 amino acids long. The CDR3 region is CASSPEASANNEQFF. CDR3 coding DNA: TGTGCCAGCTCACCGGAAGCTAGCGCAAACAATGAGCAGTTCTTC.